A single sample is the source of the 29 T cell receptor beta chains below, sequenced in a study of vaccination effects on CD4 cells after COVID-19. Sequenced by immunoSEQ multiplex PCR; TCRdb stores in-frame clones only, minus some. This table holds some 66,000 clones, over 75% found once. The culture ran for roughly 10 days before CD4+ T cells were isolated. Two-dose vaccination with either BNT162b2 or mRNA-1273 was given to the participants. No antigen is known for these receptors. Here the sequenced sample was CD4+ T cells from PBMCs cultured without peptide, taken after COVID-19 vaccination. Source of these receptors: a human donor who received a COVID-19 vaccine.

The chain combines TRBV3-1 (or the pseudogene TRBV3-2) with TRBJ2-3, with 8 bases identical to TRBD1. The germline CDR1 and CDR2 sequences are LGHDT and YNNKEL (reference sequence). This CDR3 spans 17 amino acids. The J segment lost 6 bases and the V segment lost 0 bases, leaving 11 bases of the junction unmatched. CDR3 sequence (DNA): TGTGCCAGCAGCCAAGATATGGCAGGGGGCTATCCGGATACGCAGTATTTT. Translated: CASSQDMAGGYPDTQYF.

The chain is built from TRBV30 and TRBJ1-2, with 8 nucleotides matching TRBD1. The germline V gene has CDR1 GTSNPN and CDR2 SVGIG (reference sequence). With V trimmed by 4 bases and J by 6 bases, 16 bases remained unmatched. There are 16 residues in the CDR3. This CDR3 reads CAWNANHRGVLNGYTF. Here the CDR3 DNA reads TGTGCCTGGAACGCCAACCACAGGGGGGTCCTCAATGGCTACACCTTC. The variable domain in full, completed from reference TRBV30 and TRBJ1-2, reads SQTIHQWPATLVQPVGSPLSLECTVEGTSNPNLYWYRQAAGRGLQLLFYSVGIGQISSEVPQNLSASRPQDRQFILSSKKLLLSDSGFYLCAWNANHRGVLNGYTFGSGTRLTVV.

This chain connects TRBV6-1 to TRBJ1-1; D is unclear. The CDR3 runs to 13 residues. Germline values: CDR1 MNHNS, CDR2 SASEGT. The V end lost 3 bases, the J end lost 7 bases, and 12 bases lay between the germline ends. CDR3 sequence (DNA): TGTGCCAGCAGTGAGGGTATGCACCTTGAAGCTTTCTTT. It translates to CASSEGMHLEAFF.

V gene TRBV19 combines with J gene TRBJ1-2; TRBD1 aligns across 7 bases. Germline loops: CDR1 LNHDA, CDR2 SQIVND (reference sequence). The CDR3 length is 16 residues. Unmatched junction bases numbered 16, after V lost 7 bases and J lost 5 bases. CDR3 amino acids: CASTPWEDRRNYGYTF. DNA for the CDR3: TGTGCCAGTACCCCCTGGGAGGACAGGAGGAATTATGGCTACACCTTC.

This sequence joins TRBV6-5 and TRBJ2-5, with no clear D. Deletions cut 8 bases from V and 1 base from J, with 8 bases between. The length of the CDR3 is 12 residues. From germline, CDR1 is MNHEY and CDR2 SVGAGI. CDR3 sequence reads: CASYSLQETQYF. The CDR3 nucleotides are TGTGCCAGCTACTCTCTCCAAGAGACCCAGTACTTC.

This clone has only a few counts. V is TRBV6-2 or TRBV6-3 and J is TRBJ1-2; TRBD1 matches 7 bases. With V trimmed by 6 bases and J by 2 bases, 3 bases remained unmatched. This CDR3 is 13 amino acids long. CDR1 and CDR2 (germline): MNHEY, SVGEGT. The CDR3 loop is CASSNRGNYGYTF. In DNA form, the CDR3 reads TGTGCCAGCAGCAACAGGGGAAACTATGGCTACACCTTC.

This clone was detected a few times. V and J are TRBV27 and TRBJ1-1; D might be TRBD1 (6 bases). This CDR3 spans 16 amino acids. CDR1 and CDR2 (germline): MNHEY, SMNVEV (reference sequence). Trimming shortened V by 1 base and J by 2 bases, and 14 bases separated the two germline ends. In nucleotides, the CDR3 is TGTGCCAGCAGTTTATGGGGGTGGGGGACAAACACTGAAGCTTTCTTT. This sequence encodes CASSLWGWGTNTEAFF.

The chain has TRBV18 and TRBJ1-5; D uncertain. Germline values: CDR1 KGHSH, CDR2 LQKENI. Trimming took off 5 bases at V and 6 bases at J, with 11 bases between the two ends. The CDR3 sequence is 13 residues long. The CDR3 is CASSDQEAQPQHF. Written as DNA, the CDR3 is TGTGCCAGCTCAGATCAGGAGGCTCAGCCCCAGCATTTT.

This clone appeared a few times. The rearrangement joins TRBV12-3 or TRBV12-4 to TRBJ1-5; no clear D gene. This CDR3 is built from 13 residues. V dropped 0 bases and J dropped 4 bases, with 4 bases sitting between them. The CDR3 reads CASSLAENQPQHF. Here the CDR3 DNA reads TGTGCCAGCAGTTTAGCGGAAAATCAGCCCCAGCATTTT.

V gene TRBV19 combines with J gene TRBJ1-5; D may be TRBD1 (5 bases). This CDR3 spans 14 amino acids. Trimming shortened V by 5 bases and J by 1 base, and 9 bases separated the two germline ends. The germline gives CDR1 LNHDA, CDR2 SQIVND (reference sequence). CDR3 region: CASSSGFSNQPQHF. CDR3 nucleotides: TGTGCCAGTAGTTCAGGGTTCAGCAATCAGCCCCAGCATTTT.

The table lists this clone with a count of one. This chain links TRBV7-2 with TRBJ2-3; 11 bases are shared with TRBD2. Germline values: CDR1 SGHTA, CDR2 FQGNSA. The CDR3 length is 15 residues. With V trimmed by 5 bases and J by 3 bases, 4 bases remained unmatched. CDR3 residues: CASSRRTSGTDTQYF. CDR3 DNA: TGTGCCAGCAGCCGCAGGACTAGCGGGACAGATACGCAGTATTTT.

V and J are TRBV5-1 and TRBJ2-3; 8 nucleotides agree with TRBD2. The CDR3 contains 14 residues. With 4 bases clipped from V and 3 bases from J, the junction kept 4 bases outside the gene matches. CDR1 is SGHRS, CDR2 YFSETQ, per germline. The CDR3 loop is CASSPGLATDTQYF. CDR3 nucleotides: TGCGCCAGCAGCCCCGGACTAGCAACAGATACGCAGTATTTT.

This clone was seen a single time. The chain carries TRBV5-8 and TRBJ1-5; TRBD1 is a possible D gene (5 bases). Germline V gene sequence: CDR1 SGHTS, CDR2 YDEGEE. Trimming took 3 bases from V and 0 from J, leaving 10 bases between them. This CDR3 has 15 residues. CDR3 region: CASSSGDDSNQPQHF. CDR3 sequence (DNA): TGTGCCAGCAGCTCGGGGGACGATAGCAATCAGCCCCAGCATTTT.

V usage is TRBV4-2 and J usage is TRBJ2-3; 9 nucleotides line up with TRBD2. Germline V gives CDR1 LGHNA, CDR2 YNFKEQ. The CDR3 totals 14 residues. The V gene end was trimmed by 6 bases and the J gene end by 5 bases; junction bases not matched to a gene: 6. The CDR3 loop is CASRFSGGEDTQYF. The DNA for the CDR3 is TGTGCCAGCAGGTTTAGCGGGGGCGAAGATACGCAGTATTTT.

This rearrangement joins TRBV21-1 to TRBJ1-2. TRBV21-1 is termed a pseudogene. CDR3 size: 17 residues. CDR3: CASSKALFKRVGYGYTF. CDR3 nucleotides: TGTGCCAGCAGCAAAGCGCTTTTTAAGAGGGTAGGGTATGGCTACACCTTC.

This clone occurred a few times. The chain links TRBV7-3 to TRBJ2-2, with no clear D. The CDR3 is 14 residues long. V lost 0 bases and J 6 bases, leaving 8 bases between the germline ends. Germline-derived CDR1 and CDR2 are SGHTA and FQGTGA. CDR3 in DNA: TGTGCCAGCAGCTTAACCAGTCCCCCCGGGGAGCTGTTTTTT. It codes for CASSLTSPPGELFF. Full variable domain (rest looked up from reference TRBV7-3 and TRBJ2-2): GAGVSQTPSNKVTEKGKYVELRCDPISGHTALYWYRQSLGQGPEFLIYFQGTGAADDSGLPNDRFFAVRPEGSVSTLKIQRTERGDSAVYLCASSLTSPPGELFFGEGSRLTVL.

In its sample, this clone was seen a few times. CDR3 sequence reads: CASSFSGTGVWNSPLHF. The CDR3 DNA sequence: TGTGCCAGCAGCTTCTCCGGGACAGGGGTTTGGAATTCACCCCTCCACTTT. The chain couples TRBV11-2 to TRBJ1-6, with TRBD1 matching 10 bases. V was pared by 3 bases and J by 7 bases, with 9 bases of the junction left unmatched. The V gene's germline CDR1 is SGHAT and CDR2 FQNNGV. This CDR3 region has 17 residues.

This clone was observed a single time. The chain joins TRBV30 to TRBJ1-5, with 8 bases identical to TRBD1. The CDR3 spans 16 residues. The V segment lost 0 bases and the J segment 0 bases; nucleotides outside the gene matches: 4. Per germline, CDR1 GTSNPN and CDR2 SVGIG (reference sequence). The CDR3 spells CAWSVRTGLSNQPQHF. CDR3 nucleotides: TGTGCCTGGAGTGTGCGGACAGGGCTTAGCAATCAGCCCCAGCATTTT.

The chain links TRBV2 to TRBJ2-4; D not certain. V shed 1 base and J shed 12 bases, with 13 bases lying between them. From germline, CDR1 is SNHLY and CDR2 FYNNEI. The CDR3 runs 13 residues. CDR3: CASSEEIGRYQYF. CDR3 coding DNA: TGTGCCAGCAGTGAAGAAATCGGGCGGTATCAGTACTTC.

This rearrangement joins TRBV25-1 to TRBJ2-5; the D gene is possibly TRBD1 (6 bases). The CDR3 extends over 12 amino acids. V lost 9 bases and J 5 bases, leaving 13 bases between the germline ends. Germline values: CDR1 MGHDK, CDR2 SYGVNS. The CDR3 is CASKGDEETQYF. The CDR3 DNA follows: TGTGCCAGTAAGGGGGATGAGGAGACCCAGTACTTC.

The chain recombines TRBV29-1 with TRBJ1-4; D uncertain. Trimming cost V 2 bases and J 4 bases, with 8 bases left between them. Looked up from germline, CDR1 is SQVTM and CDR2 is ANQGSEA. CDR3 length: 13 residues. In nucleotides, the CDR3 is TGCAGCGTTGAAAGGCGAAATAATGAAAAACTGTTTTTT. It codes for CSVERRNNEKLFF.

The CDR3 region is CASIQRAQRPGNTIYF. The CDR3 DNA follows: TGTGCCAGTATCCAACGGGCCCAGAGACCTGGAAACACCATATATTTT. This rearrangement joins TRBV19 to TRBJ1-3; D remains unclear. CDR3 length equals 16 residues. The V gene lost 7 bases and the J gene lost 2 bases, with 18 bases spanning the gap. CDR1 LNHDA and CDR2 SQIVND come from the germline V gene (reference sequence). The whole variable domain, remainder taken from reference TRBV19 and TRBJ1-3, is DGGITQSPKYLFRKEGQNVTLSCEQNLNHDAMYWYRQDPGQGLRLIYYSQIVNDFQKGDIAEGYSVSREKKESFPLTVTSAQKNPTAFYLCASIQRAQRPGNTIYFGEGSWLTVV.

The V and J genes are TRBV6-5 and TRBJ2-1; TRBD1 is a possible D gene (6 bases). Germline CDR1 is MNHEY and CDR2 is SVGAGI. Trimming stripped 9 bases from V and 0 bases from J, with 9 bases between. This CDR3 has 13 residues. The CDR3 DNA is TGTGCCAGTGACAGGAGCTCCTACAATGAGCAGTTCTTC. Translation: CASDRSSYNEQFF.

The chain has TRBV6-1 and TRBJ1-3; D gene unclear. Germline CDR1 and CDR2: MNHNS and SASEGT. V was cut by 2 bases and J by 8 bases, with 16 bases left in between. This CDR3 contains 15 residues. In nucleotides, the CDR3 is TGTGCCAGCAGTGAACCTGCAGGCCCCTTGGACACCATATATTTT. This sequence encodes CASSEPAGPLDTIYF.

The chain employs TRBV5-1 and TRBJ1-2, with D unclear. The CDR3 sequence is 16 residues long. Germline assignment: CDR1 SGHRS and CDR2 YFSETQ. Trimming left V 0 bases short and J 4 bases short, with 16 bases between. The CDR3 DNA is TGCGCCAGCAGCTTGGACACCTCCGCCAGGACCTATGGCTACACCTTC. Encoded protein: CASSLDTSARTYGYTF.

This clone was seen more than once but under ten times. CDR3 in DNA: TGCGCCAGCAGCCCGGGACAGACTGAAGCTTTCTTT. Residues: CASSPGQTEAFF. The chain is built from TRBV5-1 and TRBJ1-1; 7 bases are shared with TRBD1. Germline assignment: CDR1 SGHRS and CDR2 YFSETQ. With V trimmed by 4 bases and J by 5 bases, 2 bases remained unmatched. The CDR3 is made up of 12 amino acids. The full variable domain, completed using reference TRBV5-1 and TRBJ1-1, is KAGVTQTPRYLIKTRGQQVTLSCSPISGHRSVSWYQQTPGQGLQFLFEYFSETQRNKGNFPGRFSGRQFSNSRSEMNVSTLELGDSALYLCASSPGQTEAFFGQGTRLTVV.

The rearrangement links TRBV5-1 to TRBJ1-5; 8 bases agree with TRBD1. The V and J ends lost 9 bases and 0 bases, in that order; junction bases with no gene match: 11. This CDR3 spans 16 amino acids. CDR1 is SGHRS, CDR2 YFSETQ, per germline. This chain's CDR3 is CATKGQATNSNQPQHF. For the CDR3, the DNA is TGCGCCACCAAGGGACAGGCGACGAATAGCAATCAGCCCCAGCATTTT.

This chain connects TRBV5-5 to TRBJ2-7; the D gene is possibly TRBD2 (5 bases). The V end was cut by 4 bases, the J end by 2 bases, with 16 bases between. CDR3 size: 15 residues. Germline loops: CDR1 SGHKS, CDR2 YYEKEE (reference sequence). Here the CDR3 DNA reads TGTGCCAGCAGCCCAATTCCCCAGGAGGCCTACGAGCAGTACGTC. Translating it yields CASSPIPQEAYEQYV.

The chain is built from TRBV11-2 and TRBJ2-5; no clear D. Trimming took 5 bases from V and 5 from J, leaving 12 bases between them. The CDR3 runs to 13 residues. Germline V CDR1 and CDR2: SGHAT, FQNNGV. The CDR3 reads CASSQAFLETQYF. The CDR3, as DNA: TGTGCCAGCAGCCAGGCGTTTTTGGAGACCCAGTACTTC.